This T cell receptor (beta chain) is from a study of blood T cells in healthy people across ages. For the study at large: Template switching picked up about one barcoded beta molecule for each two T cells. Findings and caveats of the study: In these data, TCR beta diversity tracked strongly with naive T cell percentage. A roughly linear fall in TCR beta diversity per million T cells was seen with increasing age.

Sample-barcoded 5' priming and a J-beta primer mix drove a second PCR of roughly 7 to 11 cycles. The authors tagged each cDNA molecule using a template-switch adaptor with 12 random nucleotides. TCRdb independently ran MiXCR on the 5' RACE reads; one entry per CDR3 protein. The sample holds fewer than 1.5 million distinct CDR3 sequences, around 42% seen once. Of note for this clonotype: Its antigen remains unknown.

Trimming took off 5 bases at V and 7 bases at J, with 27 bases between the two ends. This CDR3 has 17 residues. Per the germline V gene, CDR1 is SEHNR and CDR2 is FQNEAQ (reference sequence). Sequenced: blood. This sequence was found in a woman between 18 and 29 years old in good health. The chain has TRBV7-9 and TRBJ2-7; D assignment may be TRBD1 or TRBD2 (5 bases each). The CDR3 spells CASSLKAGTPIMDEQYF. In DNA form, the CDR3 reads TGTGCCAGCAGCCTAAAAGCCGGGACGCCTATAATGGATGAGCAGTACTTC.